This TCR beta chain appears in the sequencing data of a study of beta chain features in type 1 diabetes. The wider study: Patients and healthy donors were similar in age, gender and cell yields. Taken together, all samples contributed 107,917,701 examined sorted cells.

The germline V and J ends were trimmed by 4 bases and 8 bases, with 11 bases remaining between them. CDR3 length: 11 amino acids. Germline-derived CDR1 and CDR2 are GTSNPN and SVGIG (reference sequence). The study's findings and limits: The similarity of naive, central memory and Treg TCRB repertoires appeared greater among patients than among healthy donors. Insertion counts at VDJ junctions were lower in type 1 diabetes patients, who also showed more deletions there. All four CD4+ subsets from Type 1 diabetes patients carried moderately but significantly shorter TCRB CDR3s.

This clone was seen a few times. The antigen remains unidentified. The authors reverse transcribed all of the isolated RNA, so sequencing captured expressed TCRB transcripts. Some clones are missing from TCRdb's copy, which holds only in-frame ones; the method was immunoSEQ multiplex PCR. The table lists 640,000 or so clones, around an eighth of them singletons. This chain links TRBV30 with TRBJ1-1; D is perhaps TRBD1 (5 bases). Sequences were obtained from naive CD4+ T cells from blood. The TCR was taken from a man younger than 30 with type 1 diabetes. CDR3 DNA: TGTGCCTGGATGTTGGGACTAGAAGCTTTCTTT. Translated, it gives CAWMLGLEAFF. Full variable domain (remainder filled in from reference TRBV30 and TRBJ1-1): SQTIHQWPATLVQPVGSPLSLECTVEGTSNPNLYWYRQAAGRGLQLLFYSVGIGQISSEVPQNLSASRPQDRQFILSSKKLLLSDSGFYLCAWMLGLEAFFGQGTRLTVV.